This TCR beta chain comes out of a study of cytomegalovirus exposure and HLA in healthy donors. The PCR contained 60 Vbeta and 13 Jbeta primers. TCRdb's table, derived via immunoSEQ multiplex PCR, lists solely in-frame clones and lacks some. The table records some 110,000 clones, around three quarters of them present only once. CDR3 length: 15 residues. The sequence was obtained from a young woman in good health and CMV-seropositive. Sequences were obtained from PBMCs. This sequence joins TRBV21-1 and TRBJ1-1. TRBV21-1 is deemed a pseudogene. CDR3 amino acids: CASSKISSSDTEAFF. In nucleotides, the CDR3 is TGTGCCAGCAGCAAAATTTCAAGCAGCGACACTGAAGCTTTCTTT.